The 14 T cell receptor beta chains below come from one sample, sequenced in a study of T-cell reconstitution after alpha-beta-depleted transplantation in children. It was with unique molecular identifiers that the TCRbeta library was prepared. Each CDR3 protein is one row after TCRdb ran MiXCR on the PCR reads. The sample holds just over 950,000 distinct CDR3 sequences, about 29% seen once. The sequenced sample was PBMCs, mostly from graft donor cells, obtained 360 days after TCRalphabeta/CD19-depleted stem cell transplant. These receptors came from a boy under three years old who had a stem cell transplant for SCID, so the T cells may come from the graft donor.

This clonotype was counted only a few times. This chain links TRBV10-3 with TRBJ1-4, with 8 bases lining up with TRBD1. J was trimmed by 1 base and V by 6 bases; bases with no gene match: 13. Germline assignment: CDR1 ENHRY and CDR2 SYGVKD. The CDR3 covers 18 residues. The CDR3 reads CAISGGTGENLTNEKLFF. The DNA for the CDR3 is TGTGCCATCAGCGGAGGGACAGGAGAAAATTTAACTAATGAAAAACTGTTTTTT.

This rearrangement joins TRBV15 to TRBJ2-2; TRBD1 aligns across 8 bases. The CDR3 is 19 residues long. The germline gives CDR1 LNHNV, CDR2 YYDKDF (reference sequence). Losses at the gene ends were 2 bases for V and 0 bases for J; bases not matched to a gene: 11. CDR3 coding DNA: TGTGCCACCAGCAGATCCCGGACAGGGTTCTACGCGAACACCGGGGAGCTGTTTTTT. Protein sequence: CATSRSRTGFYANTGELFF.

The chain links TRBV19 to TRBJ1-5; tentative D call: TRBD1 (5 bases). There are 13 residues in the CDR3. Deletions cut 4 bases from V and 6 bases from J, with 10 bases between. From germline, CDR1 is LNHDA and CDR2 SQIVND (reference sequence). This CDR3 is CASSRGLPQPQHF. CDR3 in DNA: TGTGCCAGTAGTAGGGGACTACCTCAGCCCCAGCATTTT.

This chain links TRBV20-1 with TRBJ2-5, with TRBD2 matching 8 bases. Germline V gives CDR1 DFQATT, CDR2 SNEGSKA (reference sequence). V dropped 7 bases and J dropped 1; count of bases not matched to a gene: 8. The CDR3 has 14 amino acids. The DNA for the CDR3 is TGCAGTGTTCGTAGCGGGGCGGCCCAAGAGACCCAGTACTTC. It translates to CSVRSGAAQETQYF.

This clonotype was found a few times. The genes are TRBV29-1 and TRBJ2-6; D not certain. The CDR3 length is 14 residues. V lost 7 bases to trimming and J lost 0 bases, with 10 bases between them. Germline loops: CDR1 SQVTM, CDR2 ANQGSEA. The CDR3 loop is CSARHNSGANVLTF. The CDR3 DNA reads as TGCAGCGCCCGACATAACTCTGGGGCCAACGTCCTGACTTTC.

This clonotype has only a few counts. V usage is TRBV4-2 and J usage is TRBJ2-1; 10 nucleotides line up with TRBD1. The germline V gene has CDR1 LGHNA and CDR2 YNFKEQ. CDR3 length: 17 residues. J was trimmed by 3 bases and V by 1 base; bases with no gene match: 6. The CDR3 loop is CASSQGSTGGRYNEQFF. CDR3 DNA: TGTGCCAGCAGCCAAGGGTCGACAGGGGGCCGCTACAATGAGCAGTTCTTC.

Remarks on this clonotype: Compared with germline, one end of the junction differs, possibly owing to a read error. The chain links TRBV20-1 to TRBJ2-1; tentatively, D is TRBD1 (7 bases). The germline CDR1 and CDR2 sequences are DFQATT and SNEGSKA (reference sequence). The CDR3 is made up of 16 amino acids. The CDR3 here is CCASPGGSASYNEQFF. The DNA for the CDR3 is TGCTGTGCTAGCCCAGGGGGGTCCGCCTCCTACAATGAGCAGTTCTTC.

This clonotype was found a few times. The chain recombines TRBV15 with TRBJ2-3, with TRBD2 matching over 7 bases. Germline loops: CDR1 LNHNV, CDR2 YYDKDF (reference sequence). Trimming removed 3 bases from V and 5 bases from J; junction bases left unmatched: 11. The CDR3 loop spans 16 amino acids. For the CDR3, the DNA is TGTGCCACCAGCAGGAGAGCTAGCGGTCATAAAGATACGCAGTATTTT. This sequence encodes CATSRRASGHKDTQYF.

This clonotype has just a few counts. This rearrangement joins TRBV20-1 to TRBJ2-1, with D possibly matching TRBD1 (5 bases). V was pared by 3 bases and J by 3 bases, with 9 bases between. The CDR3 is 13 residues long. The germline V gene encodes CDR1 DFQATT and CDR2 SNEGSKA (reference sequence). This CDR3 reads CSASGQGYNEQFF. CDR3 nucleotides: TGCAGTGCTAGCGGGCAGGGCTACAATGAGCAGTTCTTC.

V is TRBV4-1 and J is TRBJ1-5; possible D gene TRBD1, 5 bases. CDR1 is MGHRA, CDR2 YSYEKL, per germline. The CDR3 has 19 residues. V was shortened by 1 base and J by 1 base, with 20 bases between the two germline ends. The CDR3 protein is CASSQGRGGQGWSNQPQHF. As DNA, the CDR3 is TGCGCCAGCAGCCAAGGAAGAGGAGGGCAGGGTTGGAGCAATCAGCCCCAGCATTTT.

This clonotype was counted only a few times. CDR3 coding DNA: TGTGCCAGCAGTTTAGAAGGGGGCAGGGGATACGAGCAGTACTTC. It codes for CASSLEGGRGYEQYF. This chain joins TRBV28 and TRBJ2-7; TRBD1 matches at 7 bases. Trimming took 2 bases from V and 4 from J; bases not matched to a gene: 8. CDR3 length: 15 residues. From germline, CDR1 is MDHEN and CDR2 SYDVKM. The full variable domain, rest sourced from reference TRBV28 and TRBJ2-7, is DVKVTQSSRYLVKRTGEKVFLECVQDMDHENMFWYRQDPGLGLRLIYFSYDVKMKEKGDIPEGYSVSREKKERFSLILESASTNQTSMYLCASSLEGGRGYEQYFGPGTRLTVT.

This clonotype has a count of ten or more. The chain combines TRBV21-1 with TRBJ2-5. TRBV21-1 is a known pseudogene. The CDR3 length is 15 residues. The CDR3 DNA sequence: TGTGCCAGCTGCACAAAAGATGGCAGACAAGAGACCCAGTACTTC. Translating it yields CASCTKDGRQETQYF.

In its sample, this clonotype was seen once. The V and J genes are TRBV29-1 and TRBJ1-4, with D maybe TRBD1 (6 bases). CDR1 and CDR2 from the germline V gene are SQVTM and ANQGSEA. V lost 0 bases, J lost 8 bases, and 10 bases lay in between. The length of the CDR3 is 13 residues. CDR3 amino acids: CSVEESGQEKLFF. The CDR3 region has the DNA TGCAGCGTTGAAGAAAGCGGACAGGAAAAACTGTTTTTT.

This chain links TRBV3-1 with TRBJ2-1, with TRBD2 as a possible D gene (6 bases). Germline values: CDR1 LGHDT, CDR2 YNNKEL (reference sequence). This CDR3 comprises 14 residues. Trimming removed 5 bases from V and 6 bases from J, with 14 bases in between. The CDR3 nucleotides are TGTGCCAGCAGCTTCACGACTAGGTCCAATGAGCAGTTCTTC. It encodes CASSFTTRSNEQFF.